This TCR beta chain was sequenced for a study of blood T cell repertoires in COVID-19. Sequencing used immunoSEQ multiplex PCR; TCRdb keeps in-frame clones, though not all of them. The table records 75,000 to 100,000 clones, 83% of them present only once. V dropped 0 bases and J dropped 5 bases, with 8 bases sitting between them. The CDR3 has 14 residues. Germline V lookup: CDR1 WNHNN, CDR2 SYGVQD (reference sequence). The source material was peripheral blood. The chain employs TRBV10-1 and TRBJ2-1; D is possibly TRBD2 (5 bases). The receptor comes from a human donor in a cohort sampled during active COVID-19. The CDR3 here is CASSESDYHNEQFF. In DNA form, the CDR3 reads TGCGCCAGCAGTGAGTCAGACTACCACAATGAGCAGTTCTTC.